Presented here are 7 T cell receptor beta chains from one specimen sequenced in a study of blood T cell repertoires in COVID-19. Method: immunoSEQ multiplex PCR; TCRdb's copy keeps in-frame clones and lacks some. Of about 55,000 clones in the sample, around 85% were seen once. Sequenced sample: peripheral blood. The receptors come from a human donor in a cohort sampled during active COVID-19.

V usage is TRBV19 and J usage is TRBJ1-4, with 10 bases aligning to TRBD1. The CDR3 consists of 15 residues. V gave up 5 bases and J gave up 8 bases; unmatched junction bases: 8. Per the germline V gene, CDR1 is LNHDA and CDR2 is SQIVND (reference sequence). This CDR3 is CASSPPGDRGEKLFF. The CDR3 coding sequence is TGTGCCAGTAGTCCCCCGGGGGACAGGGGAGAAAAACTGTTTTTT.

The chain links TRBV9 to TRBJ2-3; tentative D call: TRBD1 (5 bases). CDR1 and CDR2 from the germline V gene are SGDLS and YYNGEE. With 5 bases removed from V and 4 bases from J, the gap between germline ends came to 14 bases. The CDR3 covers 14 residues. The CDR3: CASSQGIPPDTQYF. As DNA, the CDR3 is TGTGCCAGCAGTCAGGGTATTCCTCCAGATACGCAGTATTTT.

The chain carries TRBV19 and TRBJ1-3; possible D gene TRBD1, 6 bases. Trimming took 4 bases from V and 0 from J, leaving 10 bases between them. There are 15 residues in the CDR3. CDR1 is LNHDA and CDR2 is SQIVND in the germline V gene (reference sequence). The DNA for the CDR3 is TGTGCCAGTAGTACCGGACAGATCTCTGGAAACACCATATATTTT. Translated, it gives CASSTGQISGNTIYF. Full variable domain (outside the CDR3, taken from reference TRBV19 and TRBJ1-3): DGGITQSPKYLFRKEGQNVTLSCEQNLNHDAMYWYRQDPGQGLRLIYYSQIVNDFQKGDIAEGYSVSREKKESFPLTVTSAQKNPTAFYLCASSTGQISGNTIYFGEGSWLTVV.

This rearrangement joins TRBV10-3 to TRBJ1-2; D gene ambiguous. The CDR3 is 13 amino acids. Germline V CDR1 and CDR2: ENHRY, SYGVKD. Trimming shortened V by 2 bases and J by 5 bases, and 9 bases separated the two germline ends. The CDR3 DNA reads as TGTGCCATCAGTGAGGCAACAAGTTATGGCTACACCTTC. Amino acids: CAISEATSYGYTF.

This clone appeared a single time. V and J are TRBV6-5 and TRBJ1-3; 7 bases fit TRBD1. J gave up 4 bases and V 5 bases, and 5 bases lay outside the gene matches. The CDR3 has 14 residues. Germline loops: CDR1 MNHEY, CDR2 SVGAGI. This CDR3 reads CASSKGAEGNTIYF. CDR3 in DNA: TGTGCCAGCAGTAAGGGGGCAGAAGGAAACACCATATATTTT.

The CDR3 DNA follows: TGTGCCAGCAGTTTGGACAGGGGAGCTCAGCCCCAGCATTTT. Translation: CASSLDRGAQPQHF. The chain uses TRBV28 and TRBJ1-5; TRBD1 matches 9 bases. After removal of 3 bases from V and 6 bases from J, the junction contained 3 bases not matched to a gene. The CDR3 length is 14 residues. Germline V CDR1 and CDR2: MDHEN, SYDVKM. The whole variable domain, remainder taken from reference TRBV28 and TRBJ1-5, is DVKVTQSSRYLVKRTGEKVFLECVQDMDHENMFWYRQDPGLGLRLIYFSYDVKMKEKGDIPEGYSVSREKKERFSLILESASTNQTSMYLCASSLDRGAQPQHFGDGTRLSIL.

CDR3 in amino acids: CASIETGNEQFF. CDR3 coding DNA: TGTGCCAGCATAGAGACAGGGAATGAGCAGTTCTTC. The chain couples TRBV6-6 to TRBJ2-1, with 7 bases lining up with TRBD1. V gave up 7 bases and J gave up 7 bases; unmatched junction bases: 4. Germline values: CDR1 MNHNY, CDR2 SVGAGI (reference sequence). This CDR3 is built from 12 residues.